What follows describes a single T cell receptor (beta chain). Its matching antigen is unknown. The CDR3 sequence is 15 residues long. Trimming cost V 6 bases and J 0 bases; bases outside gene matches: 4. CDR1 MGHDK and CDR2 SYGVNS come from the germline V gene. This sample was included in a study of blood T cells in healthy people across ages. Study context: Through template switching, about one barcoded beta molecule was captured per two T cells, as measured in model experiments.

Broader study findings: Strong correlation was found linking TCR beta diversity to naive T cell percentage. Unsorted PBMC material precluded a definitive naive versus antigen-experienced comparison. Both higher diversity and more naive CD4+ cells marked long-lived donors when set against aged donors.

Using a J-beta primer mix together with a sample-barcoded 5' primer, a second PCR was run for roughly 6 to 12 cycles. TCRdb ran MiXCR on the 5' RACE reads and lists one entry per CDR3 protein. There are about a million distinct CDR3 sequences in the sample; roughly 47% occur only once, and about a fifth lies in the top ten. This clonotype was sampled from a woman aged 60-75 years in good health. The chain joins TRBV25-1 to TRBJ2-1; the match to TRBD1 covers 8 bases. The source material was blood. The DNA for the CDR3 is TGTGCCAGCAGACCAGACAGGGGCTCCTACAATGAGCAGTTCTTC. Encoded protein: CASRPDRGSYNEQFF.